A selection of T cell receptor beta chains follows, all from one sample in a study of cytomegalovirus exposure and HLA in healthy donors. Using immunoSEQ multiplex PCR, the repertoire was profiled, and TCRdb retains in-frame clones only, with some absent. The sample yields under 150,000 clones, approximately 82% seen once. The source material was PBMCs. Every receptor here comes from a man aged 50-60 years in good health and CMV-seronegative. CDR3s include the opening cysteine and the closing phenylalanine or tryptophan. The order of the fields is CDR3 protein, CDR3 DNA, J gene, clone size, V gene, D gene. A D gene is named only where the DNA matches it firmly. Where a row states a size, it is once, few, many or the class of an expanded clone; other rows omit it.

CDR3 protein: CASSPTSGGARGEQFF; CDR3 DNA: TGTGCCAGCAGCCCGACTAGCGGGGGGGCTCGAGGTGAGCAGTTCTTC; J gene: TRBJ2-1; clone size: few; V gene: TRBV9; D gene: TRBD2
CDR3 protein: CASSLGRGREKLFF; CDR3 DNA: TGTGCCAGCAGCTTAGGGCGGGGTCGCGAAAAACTGTTTTTT; J gene: TRBJ1-4; clone size: .; V gene: TRBV7-9; D gene: .
CDR3 protein: CSVRTGPNTGELFF; CDR3 DNA: TGCAGCGTCCGGACAGGACCGAACACCGGGGAGCTGTTTTTT; J gene: TRBJ2-2; clone size: .; V gene: TRBV29-1; D gene: TRBD1
CDR3 protein: CAWSWEGEQYF; CDR3 DNA: TGTGCCTGGAGTTGGGAGGGCGAGCAGTACTTC; J gene: TRBJ2-7; clone size: .; V gene: TRBV30; D gene: TRBD2
CDR3 protein: CSVEGGPLTDGYTF; CDR3 DNA: TGCAGCGTTGAAGGGGGCCCCCTTACAGATGGCTACACCTTC; J gene: TRBJ1-2; clone size: .; V gene: TRBV29-1; D gene: .
CDR3 protein: CASSLPLAGMHEQYF; CDR3 DNA: TGTGCCAGCAGCCTTCCACTAGCGGGGATGCACGAGCAGTACTTC; J gene: TRBJ2-7; clone size: .; V gene: TRBV21-1; D gene: .
CDR3 protein: CASSSSTGDYEQYF; CDR3 DNA: TGTGCCAGCAGCTCCTCGACTGGCGACTACGAGCAGTACTTC; J gene: TRBJ2-7; clone size: .; V gene: TRBV6-1; D gene: .
CDR3 protein: CASSGSGTDNGEQYF; CDR3 DNA: TGTGCCAGCAGCGGCAGTGGGACTGACAACGGCGAGCAGTACTTC; J gene: TRBJ2-7; clone size: .; V gene: TRBV9; D gene: .
CDR3 protein: CASSFAGVTNYNQPQHF; CDR3 DNA: TGTGCCAGCAGCTTTGCGGGAGTAACGAACTACAATCAGCCCCAGCATTTT; J gene: TRBJ1-5; clone size: few; V gene: TRBV7-9; D gene: .
CDR3 protein: CASTSLGDYEQYF; CDR3 DNA: TGTGCCAGCACCTCATTAGGGGACTACGAGCAGTACTTC; J gene: TRBJ2-7; clone size: .; V gene: TRBV28; D gene: .
CDR3 protein: CASSGRRTADGYTF; CDR3 DNA: TGTGCCAGCAGCGGCCGAAGGACAGCTGATGGCTACACCTTC; J gene: TRBJ1-2; clone size: .; V gene: TRBV9; D gene: .
CDR3 protein: CASSQSRGPQHF; CDR3 DNA: TGTGCCAGCAGCCAGTCGCGGGGGCCCCAGCATTTT; J gene: TRBJ1-5; clone size: .; V gene: TRBV2; D gene: .
CDR3 protein: CASRLRGARSSTYEQYF; CDR3 DNA: TGTGCCAGCAGGCTTCGGGGGGCCCGATCTTCTACCTACGAGCAGTACTTC; J gene: TRBJ2-7; clone size: .; V gene: TRBV27; D gene: .
CDR3 protein: CSIPSGTGELFF; CDR3 DNA: TGCAGCATACCCTCCGGCACCGGGGAGCTGTTTTTT; J gene: TRBJ2-2; clone size: .; V gene: TRBV29-1; D gene: .
CDR3 protein: CASVEEMGLEQYF; CDR3 DNA: TGTGCCAGCGTCGAGGAGATGGGGCTCGAGCAGTACTTC; J gene: TRBJ2-7; clone size: .; V gene: TRBV6-1; D gene: .
CDR3 protein: CASSYYPGTAGGYTF; CDR3 DNA: TGTGCCAGCAGTTACTATCCCGGGACAGCTGGTGGCTACACCTTC; J gene: TRBJ1-2; clone size: .; V gene: TRBV6-6; D gene: TRBD1
CDR3 protein: CASSARTGGRSPLHF; CDR3 DNA: TGTGCCAGCAGCGCCCGGACTGGAGGAAGGTCACCCCTCCACTTT; J gene: TRBJ1-6; clone size: .; V gene: TRBV9; D gene: .
CDR3 protein: CASSFGGNEQFF; CDR3 DNA: TGCGCCAGCAGCTTCGGGGGGAATGAGCAGTTCTTC; J gene: TRBJ2-1; clone size: .; V gene: TRBV5-1; D gene: TRBD2
CDR3 protein: CASSQGGLEKLFF; CDR3 DNA: TGTGCCAGCAGCCAGGGGGGATTGGAAAAACTGTTTTTT; J gene: TRBJ1-4; clone size: .; V gene: TRBV4-2; D gene: .
CDR3 protein: CASSLQEIYGYTF; CDR3 DNA: TGTGCCAGCAGCTTACAGGAAATCTATGGCTACACCTTC; J gene: TRBJ1-2; clone size: .; V gene: TRBV7-9; D gene: .
CDR3 protein: CASSVRRAETEAFF; CDR3 DNA: TGTGCCAGCAGTGTGAGGAGGGCGGAGACTGAAGCTTTCTTT; J gene: TRBJ1-1; clone size: few; V gene: TRBV2; D gene: .
CDR3 protein: CASSSIPGAQETQYF; CDR3 DNA: TGCGCCAGCAGCTCGATACCGGGAGCCCAAGAGACCCAGTACTTC; J gene: TRBJ2-5; clone size: .; V gene: TRBV5-1; D gene: .
CDR3 protein: CASSQSGRTGTYEQYF; CDR3 DNA: TGCGCCAGCAGTCAATCGGGAAGGACAGGTACCTACGAGCAGTACTTC; J gene: TRBJ2-7; clone size: once; V gene: TRBV23-1; D gene: TRBD1
CDR3 protein: CASTFDRYGYTF; CDR3 DNA: TGTGCCAGTACCTTCGACAGGTATGGCTACACCTTC; J gene: TRBJ1-2; clone size: .; V gene: TRBV19; D gene: .
CDR3 protein: CAINPGLAGDEQYF; CDR3 DNA: TGTGCCATCAACCCGGGACTAGCGGGGGACGAGCAGTACTTC; J gene: TRBJ2-7; clone size: once; V gene: TRBV10-3; D gene: TRBD2
CDR3 protein: CASSLGTSVYNEQFF; CDR3 DNA: TGTGCCAGCAGCTTAGGGACTAGCGTCTACAATGAGCAGTTCTTC; J gene: TRBJ2-1; clone size: few; V gene: TRBV2; D gene: TRBD2
CDR3 protein: CSTGGGNTEAFF; CDR3 DNA: TGCAGCACCGGGGGGGGGAACACTGAAGCTTTCTTT; J gene: TRBJ1-1; clone size: .; V gene: TRBV29-1; D gene: .
CDR3 protein: CASSFTGADTEAFF; CDR3 DNA: TGCGCCAGCAGCTTCACAGGGGCCGACACTGAAGCTTTCTTT; J gene: TRBJ1-1; clone size: .; V gene: TRBV5-1; D gene: TRBD1
CDR3 protein: CSVETGVTDTQYF; CDR3 DNA: TGCAGCGTTGAGACAGGGGTCACAGATACGCAGTATTTT; J gene: TRBJ2-3; clone size: .; V gene: TRBV29-1; D gene: TRBD1
CDR3 protein: CASSKVGGAVDTQYF; CDR3 DNA: TGTGCCAGCAGTAAAGTAGGGGGCGCGGTAGATACGCAGTATTTT; J gene: TRBJ2-3; clone size: .; V gene: TRBV2; D gene: TRBD1
CDR3 protein: CASWADLNEKLFF; CDR3 DNA: TGTGCCAGCTGGGCAGATTTAAATGAAAAACTGTTTTTT; J gene: TRBJ1-4; clone size: .; V gene: TRBV2; D gene: .
CDR3 protein: CASSRQGLDSPLHF; CDR3 DNA: TGTGCCAGCAGCCGACAGGGGTTGGATTCACCCCTCCACTTT; J gene: TRBJ1-6; clone size: .; V gene: TRBV2; D gene: TRBD1
CDR3 protein: CASSPIAGGGGELFF; CDR3 DNA: TGCGCCAGCAGCCCGATCGCGGGGGGGGGCGGGGAGCTGTTTTTT; J gene: TRBJ2-2; clone size: .; V gene: TRBV4-1; D gene: TRBD2
CDR3 protein: CASSGQGFGGELFF; CDR3 DNA: TGTGCCAGCAGTGGACAGGGGTTCGGCGGGGAGCTGTTTTTT; J gene: TRBJ2-2; clone size: .; V gene: TRBV2; D gene: TRBD1
CDR3 protein: CASSSIAGPSYNEQFF; CDR3 DNA: TGTGCCAGCAGTTCTATAGCGGGTCCCTCCTACAATGAGCAGTTCTTC; J gene: TRBJ2-1; clone size: .; V gene: TRBV27; D gene: TRBD2
CDR3 protein: CASSQTGTGPNYGYTF; CDR3 DNA: TGTGCCAGCAGCCAAACCGGGACAGGCCCCAACTATGGCTACACCTTC; J gene: TRBJ1-2; clone size: .; V gene: TRBV14; D gene: TRBD1